This T cell receptor (beta chain) was recovered during a study of blood T cell repertoires in COVID-19. In the study overall: Italy, Spain and the United States were the sources of the convalescent and acute COVID-19 samples.

The germline gives CDR1 LGHDT, CDR2 YNNKEL (reference sequence). V gave up 0 bases and J gave up 0 bases, with 12 bases separating them. This CDR3 has 16 residues. Assay used: immunoSEQ multiplex PCR; TCRdb lists only in-frame clones, some missing. The sample has roughly 230,000 clones; approximately 83% are singletons. This clone came up a few times. Individuals drawn from around 25 US areas were about 18 to 90 years old. Researchers sorted participants into cohorts using their self-reported clinical history. The sequenced sample was PBMCs or T cells enriched from blood (not recorded which). V is TRBV3-1 (or the pseudogene TRBV3-2) and J is TRBJ2-7; D unresolved. The receptor was derived from a woman aged 60-70 years who had recovered from COVID-19. The CDR3 loop is CASSQDRRRSSYEQYF. CDR3 coding DNA: TGTGCCAGCAGCCAAGATCGGAGACGTTCCTCCTACGAGCAGTACTTC.